The 30 T cell receptor beta chains reported below all come from one sample, sequenced in a study of T cell responses to AZD1222 COVID-19 vaccine (dated by TCRdb to the early 2020s). Library method: the immunoSEQ multiplex PCR assay. TCRdb's version of the immuneACCESS table is confined to in-frame rearrangements and falls short of the full clone set. An unresolved V gene accounts for under half of the shortfall where checked; the remainder is of unknown origin. Recorded for this sample are roughly 150,000 clones; about 94% of them occurred a single time. 5% to 6.5% of the sample goes to the ten largest clones. The label giving this sample's time point can be read as: baseline before first vaccination. Sequenced material: peripheral blood, taken on day 0 of AZD1222 vaccination. Receptor source: an adult in good health.

This clone has just one count. The V and J genes are TRBV19 and TRBJ2-5; perhaps TRBD2 as D (6 bases). This CDR3 comprises 14 residues. Per germline, CDR1 LNHDA and CDR2 SQIVND (reference sequence). Deletions cut 3 bases from V and 6 bases from J, with 14 bases between. This CDR3 is CASSMSSAIKTQYF. In nucleotides, the CDR3 is TGTGCCAGTAGTATGTCTAGCGCGATAAAGACCCAGTACTTC.

The chain employs TRBV29-1 and TRBJ2-2, with 7 positions matching TRBD1. The CDR3 covers 17 residues. V trimming: 0 bases; J trimming: 0 bases; junction bases outside the gene matches: 7. Germline CDR1 SQVTM, CDR2 ANQGSEA. The CDR3 DNA follows: TGCAGCGTTGAAGATCCCGGGGACAGATCGAACACCGGGGAGCTGTTTTTT. This gives the protein CSVEDPGDRSNTGELFF.

In its sample, this clone was seen once. This rearrangement joins TRBV2 to TRBJ2-1, with D uncertain. The CDR3 sequence is 12 residues long. CDR1 is SNHLY and CDR2 is FYNNEI in the germline V gene. Between the trimmed V and J ends, which lost 6 bases and 7 bases, there was a span of 10 bases. The CDR3 spells CASRRTENEQFF. The CDR3 nucleotides are TGTGCCAGCAGAAGGACCGAGAATGAGCAGTTCTTC. The variable domain in full, completed from reference TRBV2 and TRBJ2-1, reads EPEVTQTPSHQVTQMGQEVILRCVPISNHLYFYWYRQILGQKVEFLVSFYNNEISEKSEIFDDQFSVERPDGSNFTLKIRSTKLEDSAMYFCASRRTENEQFFGPGTRLTVL.

CDR3 residues: CASSSGPTRTTETQYF. For the CDR3, the DNA is TGTGCCAGCAGCTCGGGCCCTACAAGAACGACAGAGACCCAGTACTTC. This chain uses TRBV13 with TRBJ2-5; D unresolved. The CDR3 runs 16 residues. CDR1 is PRHDT, CDR2 FYEKMQ, per germline (reference sequence). The V end was cut by 4 bases, the J end by 4 bases, with 19 bases between.

The rearrangement joins TRBV19 to TRBJ1-3; no firm D call. Trimming cost V 10 bases and J 0 bases, with 10 bases left between them. CDR1 is LNHDA, CDR2 SQIVND, per germline (reference sequence). The CDR3 sequence is 13 residues long. The CDR3 sequence: CAIRAFSGNTIYF. The CDR3 DNA sequence: TGTGCCATTCGGGCATTCTCTGGAAACACCATATATTTT.

The chain joins TRBV15 to TRBJ2-1; 15 nucleotides align to TRBD2. V was clipped by 3 bases and J by 4 bases; unmatched bases: 10. The CDR3 totals 19 residues. Germline assignment: CDR1 LNHNV and CDR2 YYDKDF (reference sequence). CDR3 in DNA: TGTGCCACCAGCAGGTTTGGACTAGCGGGAGGGAACATTTACAATGAGCAGTTCTTC. Translation: CATSRFGLAGGNIYNEQFF. Together with reference TRBV15 and TRBJ2-1, the CDR3 gives the full variable domain: DAMVIQNPRYQVTQFGKPVTLSCSQTLNHNVMYWYQQKSSQAPKLLFHYYDKDFNNEADTPDNFQSRRPNTSFCFLDIRSPGLGDTAMYLCATSRFGLAGGNIYNEQFFGPGTRLTVL.

This chain joins TRBV7-9 and TRBJ1-1; D may be TRBD1 (5 bases). CDR1 SEHNR and CDR2 FQNEAQ come from the germline V gene (reference sequence). V gave up 2 bases and J gave up 2 bases, with 9 bases separating them. This CDR3 is 14 amino acids long. The CDR3 here is CASSLWGRNTEAFF. As DNA, the CDR3 is TGTGCCAGCAGCTTATGGGGCAGAAACACTGAAGCTTTCTTT.

This chain joins TRBV11-2 and TRBJ1-3; D uncertain. Per germline, CDR1 SGHAT and CDR2 FQNNGV. V lost 1 base to trimming and J lost 2 bases, with 3 bases between them. The CDR3 runs to 13 residues. The CDR3 nucleotides read TGTGCCAGCAGCTTAGTTCCTGGAAACACCATATATTTT. Translating gives CASSLVPGNTIYF.

The V and J genes are TRBV4-1 and TRBJ1-6; unclear D gene. The CDR3 is 16 amino acids. The germline V gene encodes CDR1 MGHRA and CDR2 YSYEKL. V shed 2 bases and J shed 6 bases, with 14 bases lying between them. The DNA for the CDR3 is TGCGCCAGCAGCCAATTGCCCTCGGGCCTTAATTCACCCCTCCACTTT. Residues: CASSQLPSGLNSPLHF.

The CDR3: CASKSLAWPRKGIDTQYF. The CDR3 nucleotides read TGTGCCAGCAAGTCCCTAGCCTGGCCTAGAAAAGGAATAGATACGCAGTATTTT. The V gene is TRBV27, the J gene TRBJ2-3; D perhaps matches TRBD2 (5 bases). Trimming cost V 7 bases and J 5 bases, with 28 bases left between them. CDR1 is MNHEY and CDR2 is SMNVEV in the germline V gene (reference sequence). The CDR3 length is 18 residues.

This clone showed up just once. The V call is TRBV6-5, the J call TRBJ1-2; unclear D gene. V was shortened by 0 bases and J by 7 bases, with 9 bases between the two germline ends. The CDR3 consists of 13 residues. In germline, CDR1 is MNHEY, CDR2 SVGAGI. CDR3 DNA: TGTGCCAGCAGTTACTCTGCGGGGAGTGGCTACACCTTC. It yields the protein CASSYSAGSGYTF.

This clone was detected once. The CDR3 DNA is TGTGCCAGCAGTTGGGGTGTAGGGGGCAATGAGCAGTTCTTC. Encoded protein: CASSWGVGGNEQFF. V gene TRBV27 combines with J gene TRBJ2-1, with D perhaps matching TRBD1 (6 bases). There are 14 residues in the CDR3. The germline V and J ends were trimmed by 4 bases and 6 bases, with 13 bases remaining between them. Germline loops: CDR1 MNHEY, CDR2 SMNVEV (reference sequence).

The rearrangement links TRBV7-2 to TRBJ2-7; D gene ambiguous. Germline CDR1 is SGHTA and CDR2 is FQGNSA. The length of the CDR3 is 14 residues. V dropped 5 bases and J dropped 2 bases, with 13 bases sitting between them. The CDR3 nucleotides read TGTGCCAGCAGCCCCCAGGCCGTTCCCTACGAGCAGTACTTC. As protein: CASSPQAVPYEQYF. Supplemented by reference TRBV7-2 and TRBJ2-7, the full variable domain reads GAGVSQSPSNKVTEKGKDVELRCDPISGHTALYWYRQSLGQGLEFLIYFQGNSAPDKSGLPSDRFSAERTGGSVSTLTIQRTQQEDSAVYLCASSPQAVPYEQYFGPGTRLTVT.

The V gene is TRBV3-1 (or the pseudogene TRBV3-2), the J gene TRBJ2-6; D is unclear. The CDR3 runs 15 residues. Looked up from germline, CDR1 is LGHDT and CDR2 is YNNKEL (reference sequence). Trimming stripped 0 bases from V and 0 bases from J, with 3 bases between. The CDR3 nucleotides read TGTGCCAGCAGCCAAGATTCCTCTGGGGCCAACGTCCTGACTTTC. It yields the protein CASSQDSSGANVLTF.

This sequence joins TRBV19 and TRBJ1-4; D remains unclear. Trimming stripped 4 bases from V and 0 bases from J, with 12 bases between. From germline, CDR1 is LNHDA and CDR2 SQIVND (reference sequence). The length of the CDR3 is 16 residues. CDR3 in DNA: TGTGCCAGTAGTACGCGCATCCGGACAACTAATGAAAAACTGTTTTTT. Its translation: CASSTRIRTTNEKLFF.

The chain employs TRBV7-3 and TRBJ2-1, with D perhaps matching TRBD1 (7 bases). This CDR3 is built from 12 residues. The V end was cut by 3 bases, the J end by 9 bases, with 9 bases between. Germline loops: CDR1 SGHTA, CDR2 FQGTGA. The CDR3 reads CASSLEGAEQFF. CDR3 sequence (DNA): TGTGCCAGCAGCTTGGAGGGGGCTGAGCAGTTCTTC.

The genes are TRBV6-4 and TRBJ1-1; D unresolved. Germline loops: CDR1 MRHNA, CDR2 SNTAGT. The V and J ends lost 4 bases and 6 bases respectively, with 12 bases between them. The CDR3 length is 13 residues. The CDR3 nucleotides read TGTGCCAGCAGTGTTGACCGAGAGGCTGAAGCTTTCTTT. This translates into CASSVDREAEAFF.

The rearrangement joins TRBV5-1 to TRBJ1-1, with a weak D call TRBD1 (6 bases). Trimming removed 3 bases from V and 2 bases from J, with 20 bases in between. The CDR3 has 17 amino acids. Germline V CDR1 and CDR2: SGHRS, YFSETQ. CDR3 amino acids: CASSSPGGGRFNTEAFF. Written as DNA, the CDR3 is TGCGCCAGCAGCTCCCCGGGCGGGGGGCGATTCAACACTGAAGCTTTCTTT.

The chain recombines TRBV3-1 (or the pseudogene TRBV3-2) with TRBJ2-1; D might be TRBD2 (5 bases). V lost 5 bases and J lost 9, with 14 bases in between. The CDR3 consists of 13 residues. The germline gives CDR1 LGHDT, CDR2 YNNKEL (reference sequence). The CDR3 DNA is TGTGCCAGCAGCAAAGGTAGAGGGAGTGAGCAGTTCTTC. Translation gives CASSKGRGSEQFF.

The DNA of the CDR3 is TGCGCCAGCAATAAAGGGCTAATCTATGGCTACACCTTC. As protein: CASNKGLIYGYTF. The chain joins TRBV10-1 to TRBJ1-2; the D is unclear. V was cut by 7 bases and J by 4 bases, with 13 bases left in between. This CDR3 spans 13 amino acids. The V gene's germline CDR1 is WNHNN and CDR2 SYGVQD (reference sequence).

The gene calls are TRBV6-4 and TRBJ1-2; 8 bases match TRBD1. The CDR3 is 13 amino acids. Germline CDR1 MRHNA, CDR2 SNTAGT. V lost 0 bases, J lost 7 bases, and 1 base stayed unmatched. In nucleotides, the CDR3 is TGTGCCAGCAGTGACTCAACAGGGGGTGGCTACACCTTC. It is translated as CASSDSTGGGYTF.

This chain uses TRBV19 with TRBJ2-5; D is perhaps TRBD2 (6 bases). The CDR3 totals 15 residues. Germline assignment: CDR1 LNHDA and CDR2 SQIVND (reference sequence). Trimming left V 6 bases short and J 5 bases short, with 19 bases between. CDR3 sequence: CASSVREPGGETQYF. The CDR3, as DNA: TGTGCCAGTAGCGTCCGGGAACCTGGAGGGGAGACCCAGTACTTC.

This chain uses TRBV9 with TRBJ2-2; TRBD1 agrees at 10 bases. Germline V gene data show CDR1 as SGDLS and CDR2 as YYNGEE. The V and J ends lost 3 bases and 7 bases, in that order; junction bases with no gene match: 6. The CDR3 is made up of 15 amino acids. CDR3 DNA: TGTGCCAGCAGCGACGACAGGGGGCTTGGCGGGGAGCTGTTTTTT. Protein sequence: CASSDDRGLGGELFF.

The chain links TRBV10-3 to TRBJ1-2; D is perhaps TRBD1 (6 bases). The CDR3 is made up of 14 amino acids. The V end was cut by 2 bases, the J end by 5 bases, with 12 bases between. The germline V gene encodes CDR1 ENHRY and CDR2 SYGVKD. The CDR3 protein is CAISEGQQSYGYTF. CDR3 in DNA: TGTGCCATCAGTGAGGGACAGCAATCATATGGCTACACCTTC.

This rearrangement joins TRBV2 to TRBJ1-5; TRBD1 aligns across 8 bases. V was pared by 2 bases and J by 5 bases, with 8 bases of the junction left unmatched. Germline lookup yields CDR1 SNHLY and CDR2 FYNNEI. The CDR3 totals 16 residues. The CDR3 region is CASSELDRVTYQPQHF. The CDR3 bases are TGTGCCAGCAGTGAATTGGACAGGGTTACCTATCAGCCCCAGCATTTT.

The V call is TRBV10-3, the J call TRBJ2-3, with a weak D call TRBD2 (6 bases). The CDR3 contains 14 residues. V shed 6 bases and J shed 1 base, with 11 bases lying between them. CDR1 ENHRY and CDR2 SYGVKD come from the germline V gene. The CDR3 region has the DNA TGTGCCATCAGGGGCGGGGTCGGCACAGATACGCAGTATTTT. Translation: CAIRGGVGTDTQYF.

The chain is built from TRBV7-8 and TRBJ2-7, with a weak D call TRBD2 (5 bases). The germline V gene encodes CDR1 SGHVS and CDR2 FQNEAQ. The CDR3 length is 15 residues. The V and J ends lost 2 bases and 4 bases respectively, with 15 bases between them. The CDR3: CASSLRGRGNYEQYF. The CDR3 region has the DNA TGTGCCAGCAGCTTACGAGGACGGGGTAATTACGAGCAGTACTTC.

This clone showed up just once. This chain joins TRBV6-1 and TRBJ2-3; no reliable D call. The CDR3 spans 15 residues. The ends were cut back, 3 bases at V and 4 bases at J, with 14 bases in the middle. Per germline, CDR1 MNHNS and CDR2 SASEGT. The CDR3 spells CASSESPESPDTQYF. CDR3 sequence (DNA): TGTGCCAGCAGTGAGTCCCCCGAATCTCCAGATACGCAGTATTTT.

The chain joins TRBV7-8 to TRBJ2-1, with 7 bases fitting TRBD2. The CDR3 is 15 residues long. Germline V gives CDR1 SGHVS, CDR2 FQNEAQ. With V trimmed by 0 bases and J by 5 bases, 4 bases remained unmatched. The CDR3 DNA reads TGTGCCAGCAGCTTAGCGACGGGAGGACACAATGAGCAGTTCTTC. This sequence encodes CASSLATGGHNEQFF.

The chain combines TRBV6-5 with TRBJ2-4; no firm D call. There are 16 residues in the CDR3. V was pared by 0 bases and J by 4 bases, with 13 bases between. The V gene's germline CDR1 is MNHEY and CDR2 SVGAGI. The CDR3 bases are TGTGCCAGCAGTTACTCGGCACCCGGGCCAAAAAACATTCAGTACTTC. Translation: CASSYSAPGPKNIQYF.